This T cell receptor beta chain was found in a study of shared clonotypes between healthy human individuals. Looking at the study overall: The donors, two women and three men, were aged 18 to 49.

Original data processing: ImmunoSEQ only sent back junction sequences with no quality scores, so filtering was done differently. Profiling relied on immunoSEQ multiplex PCR, and the TCRdb table lists in-frame clones only, not all of them. The D gene and trimming were derived from the DNA, and the V and J assignments and clone size from that table. The sample lists roughly 2.6 million clones, approximately 90% occurring once. The CDR3 extends over 15 amino acids. Germline lookup yields CDR1 SGHKS and CDR2 YYEKEE (reference sequence). Trimming cost V 0 bases and J 0 bases, with 10 bases left between them. The study enrolled healthy HIV-negative adults without recent acute infections or vaccinations as donors.

The sequenced sample consisted of naive CD4+ T cells sorted from blood. Sample subset: CD45RA+ positively selected. The rearrangement uses TRBV5-5 and TRBJ2-7; D is uncertain. The source of this sequence is a man in his late teens or twenties in good health. The CDR3 coding sequence is TGTGCCAGCAGCTTGGACGGGTCCAGCTCCTACGAGCAGTACTTC. Encoded protein: CASSLDGSSSYEQYF.